These 23 T cell receptor beta chains were all obtained from the same sample, sequenced in a study of human T cells and chemical hapten exposure. TCRdb redid the calling of the RACE reads with MiXCR, one entry per CDR3 protein. Among 150,000 to 200,000 distinct CDR3 sequences, around 13% were seen once, and the ten largest hold around 1.7%. Time point denoted: patch test 1, 2 weeks after DPC sensitization. As to treatment: therapeutic diphenylcyclopropenone sensitization with weekly scalp DPC. The specimen was whole blood, collected in connection with sensitization to the hapten diphenylcyclopropenone (DPC). The receptors originated from a woman aged 25 to 45 with alopecia areata. Some clones in this sample may be carry-over from other donors' samples.

This clonotype showed up just a few times. This chain uses TRBV4-3 with TRBJ2-2; D unclear. The germline V gene encodes CDR1 LGHNA and CDR2 YSLEER. V lost 0 bases to trimming and J lost 0 bases, with 11 bases between them. CDR3 length equals 17 residues. Here the CDR3 reads CASSQDPPLANTGELFF. CDR3 in DNA: TGCGCCAGCAGCCAAGATCCCCCGTTGGCGAACACCGGGGAGCTGTTTTTT.

This clonotype was counted at least ten times. The V gene is TRBV7-9, the J gene TRBJ2-1, with 7 bases identical to TRBD1. The CDR3 contains 14 residues. Germline V gene lookup returns CDR1 SEHNR and CDR2 FQNEAQ (reference sequence). V lost 1 base to trimming and J lost 6 bases; unmatched junction nucleotides: 3. The CDR3 sequence is CASSLGQGVNEQFF. The CDR3 DNA reads TGTGCCAGCAGCTTAGGACAGGGTGTCAATGAGCAGTTCTTC.

The chain is built from TRBV10-3 and TRBJ2-7; D is ambiguous. V gave up 3 bases and J gave up 0 bases, with 3 bases separating them. The CDR3 covers 12 residues. The germline CDR1 and CDR2 sequences are ENHRY and SYGVKD. The CDR3 region has the DNA TGTGCCATCAGTGACCTCTCCTACGAGCAGTACTTC. Encoded protein: CAISDLSYEQYF.

CDR3 sequence (DNA): TGTGCCAGCAGCTTGGGACAGCCAAACAATGAGCAGTTCTTC. Translation: CASSLGQPNNEQFF. The chain carries TRBV11-3 and TRBJ2-1; 7 nucleotides agree with TRBD1. Germline trimming cut 3 bases from V and 5 bases from J; bases unmatched to any gene: 4. There are 14 residues in the CDR3. Germline lookup yields CDR1 SGHNT and CDR2 YENEEA.

This CDR3 is CASSLGTAKTDTQYF. In DNA, the CDR3 is TGTGCCAGCAGTTTAGGGACAGCCAAAACAGATACGCAGTATTTT. The rearrangement links TRBV28 to TRBJ2-3; 7 bases agree with TRBD1. Germline-derived CDR1 and CDR2 are MDHEN and SYDVKM. This CDR3 has 15 amino acids. Losses at the gene ends were 2 bases for V and 3 bases for J; bases not matched to a gene: 5. The entire variable domain, with the rest obtained from reference TRBV28 and TRBJ2-3, is as follows: DVKVTQSSRYLVKRTGEKVFLECVQDMDHENMFWYRQDPGLGLRLIYFSYDVKMKEKGDIPEGYSVSREKKERFSLILESASTNQTSMYLCASSLGTAKTDTQYFGPGTRLTVL.

V and J are TRBV4-1 and TRBJ2-7, with D perhaps being TRBD1 or TRBD2 (6 bases each). The CDR3 runs 13 residues. The V gene lost 0 bases and the J gene lost 5 bases, with 8 bases spanning the gap. Germline V gene data show CDR1 as MGHRA and CDR2 as YSYEKL. As DNA, the CDR3 is TGCGCCAGCAGCCAAGATCGGGGGCACGAGCAGTACTTC. This encodes CASSQDRGHEQYF.

This clonotype was observed many times. This chain joins TRBV6-6 and TRBJ2-1, with 7 bases matching TRBD2. The junction had 7 bases not matched to a gene; V was cut back by 7 bases and J by 7 bases. From germline, CDR1 is MNHNY and CDR2 SVGAGI (reference sequence). CDR3 length: 13 residues. The CDR3 region is CASKIVGGNEQFF. CDR3 nucleotide sequence: TGTGCCAGCAAAATCGTGGGGGGGAATGAGCAGTTCTTC.

This clonotype was picked up a small number of times. The J gene is TRBJ2-2, the V gene TRBV18; D may be TRBD2 (5 bases). The CDR3 has 16 residues. Germline assignment: CDR1 KGHSH and CDR2 LQKENI. Trimming shortened V by 3 bases and J by 4 bases, and 15 bases separated the two germline ends. CDR3 sequence: CASSPIAEAGTGELFF. For the CDR3, the DNA is TGTGCCAGCTCACCCATTGCGGAGGCGGGCACCGGGGAGCTGTTTTTT. The whole variable domain, filled in from reference TRBV18 and TRBJ2-2, reads NAGVMQNPRHLVRRRGQEARLRCSPMKGHSHVYWYRQLPEEGLKFMVYLQKENIIDESGMPKERFSAEFPKEGPSILRIQQVVRGDSAAYFCASSPIAEAGTGELFFGEGSRLTVL.

This clonotype has a handful of counts. This chain uses TRBV4-1 with TRBJ2-5; TRBD2 aligns across 11 bases. Germline V CDR1 and CDR2: MGHRA, YSYEKL. Losses at the gene ends were 4 bases for V and 4 bases for J; bases not matched to a gene: 11. The CDR3 runs 17 residues. For the CDR3, the DNA is TGCGCCAGCAGCCTCGAGGCCGGGACTAGCGGCTTAGAGACCCAGTACTTC. It is translated as CASSLEAGTSGLETQYF.

The genes are TRBV11-2 and TRBJ2-7, with D unresolved. V was cut by 5 bases and J by 5 bases, with 16 bases left in between. The germline V gene encodes CDR1 SGHAT and CDR2 FQNNGV. This CDR3 region has 14 residues. The CDR3 nucleotides read TGTGCCAGCAGCCCGACGACCCTAGGGAACGAGCAGTACTTC. Translating gives CASSPTTLGNEQYF.

This clonotype came up a few times. V gene TRBV14 combines with J gene TRBJ1-2; TRBD1 might be the D (5 bases). V shed 1 base and J shed 6 bases, with 15 bases lying between them. Germline V gives CDR1 SGHDN, CDR2 FVKESK. CDR3 size: 15 residues. CDR3 residues: CASSQAATGGDGYTF. In DNA, the CDR3 is TGTGCCAGCAGCCAAGCTGCGACGGGGGGAGATGGCTACACCTTC.

The gene calls are TRBV7-8 and TRBJ2-3; D not resolved. Germline loops: CDR1 SGHVS, CDR2 FQNEAQ. With 5 bases removed from V and 5 bases from J, the gap between germline ends came to 8 bases. The CDR3 totals 12 residues. The CDR3 region has the DNA TGTGCCAGCAGCCGTCTCGTAGATACGCAGTATTTT. This sequence encodes CASSRLVDTQYF. Full variable domain (missing parts from reference TRBV7-8 and TRBJ2-3): GAGVSQSPRYKVAKRGQDVALRCDPISGHVSLFWYQQALGQGPEFLTYFQNEAQLDKSGLPSDRFFAERPEGSVSTLKIQRTQQEDSAVYLCASSRLVDTQYFGPGTRLTVL.

This clonotype has at least ten counts. V is TRBV6-5 and J is TRBJ2-3; 7 bases align to TRBD2. The trim removed 5 bases at V and 4 bases at J, leaving 9 bases unmatched. The CDR3 runs 15 residues. Germline loops: CDR1 MNHEY, CDR2 SVGAGI. The CDR3 here is CASSPGGLLPDTQYF. CDR3 in DNA: TGTGCCAGCAGTCCGGGGGGTCTCCTCCCAGATACGCAGTATTTT.

The chain carries TRBV20-1 and TRBJ1-1, with D possibly being TRBD1 (6 bases). The germline V gene encodes CDR1 DFQATT and CDR2 SNEGSKA (reference sequence). The V and J ends lost 0 bases and 7 bases respectively, with 18 bases between them. The CDR3 consists of 15 residues. The CDR3 DNA reads as TGCAGTGCTAGAGATAGTCGCGCGGGGGCGGGTGAAGCTTTCTTT. Its protein product is CSARDSRAGAGEAFF.

This clonotype has ten or more counts. J is TRBJ1-4 and V is TRBV25-1; tentatively, D is TRBD1 (5 bases). V was cut by 1 base and J by 10 bases, with 13 bases left in between. This CDR3 contains 14 residues. The germline CDR1 and CDR2 sequences are MGHDK and SYGVNS. The CDR3 DNA reads TGTGCCAGCAGTGAATCCCAGACAGAAGGAAAACTGTTTTTT. This encodes CASSESQTEGKLFF.

The genes are TRBV24-1 and TRBJ2-1; D possibly uses TRBD1 or TRBD2 (5 bases each). The CDR3 consists of 16 residues. CDR1 is KGHDR and CDR2 is SFDVKD in the germline V gene. Trimming removed 1 base from V and 4 bases from J, with 13 bases in between. The CDR3 DNA reads as TGTGCCACCAGTGATTTAGGCCCTGGGGGATACAATGAGCAGTTCTTC. It is translated as CATSDLGPGGYNEQFF.

The chain uses TRBV5-1 and TRBJ2-5; 7 nucleotides agree with TRBD1. Looked up from germline, CDR1 is SGHRS and CDR2 is YFSETQ. The trim removed 1 base at V and 4 bases at J, leaving 4 bases unmatched. The CDR3 runs 14 residues. The CDR3 bases are TGCGCCAGCAGCTTGTTTTCAGGGGGAGAGACCCAGTACTTC. Protein sequence: CASSLFSGGETQYF.

This clonotype was counted between two and nine times. The genes are TRBV13 and TRBJ2-1; TRBD1 agrees at 11 bases. V lost 2 bases to trimming and J lost 8 bases; unmatched junction nucleotides: 11. This CDR3 is built from 17 residues. Germline CDR1 reads PRHDT; CDR2 reads FYEKMQ (reference sequence). CDR3 coding DNA: TGTGCCAGCAGCTTAATGCAGGACAGGGGGCATCTTGATGAGCAGTTCTTC. Translation: CASSLMQDRGHLDEQFF.

This clonotype came up a few times. The chain joins TRBV28 to TRBJ2-1; no clear D. The germline V and J ends were trimmed by 3 bases and 8 bases, with 5 bases remaining between them. The CDR3 loop spans 11 amino acids. Germline V CDR1 and CDR2: MDHEN, SYDVKM. The DNA of the CDR3 is TGTGCCAGCAGTTTTTACGATGAGCAGTTCTTC. Its protein is CASSFYDEQFF. Variable domain in full (rest from reference TRBV28 and TRBJ2-1): DVKVTQSSRYLVKRTGEKVFLECVQDMDHENMFWYRQDPGLGLRLIYFSYDVKMKEKGDIPEGYSVSREKKERFSLILESASTNQTSMYLCASSFYDEQFFGPGTRLTVL.

This clonotype was recorded a few times. This chain connects TRBV27 to TRBJ1-5, with unresolved D. The V end lost 5 bases, the J end lost 3 bases, and 5 bases lay between the germline ends. The CDR3 is 12 residues long. CDR1 and CDR2 (germline): MNHEY, SMNVEV (reference sequence). CDR3 protein: CASSQPNQPQHF. The CDR3 bases are TGTGCCAGCAGTCAACCCAATCAGCCCCAGCATTTT.

The chain employs TRBV12-3 or TRBV12-4 and TRBJ1-1; D is unclear. This CDR3 comprises 13 residues. Trimming left V 3 bases short and J 3 bases short, with 8 bases between. CDR3 bases: TGTGCCAGCAGTTTCAGCGGGGACACTGAAGCTTTCTTT. The encoded protein is CASSFSGDTEAFF.

This clonotype appeared many times. The gene calls are TRBV7-6 and TRBJ1-4; D ambiguous. This CDR3 is 17 amino acids long. The V end was cut by 5 bases, the J end by 0 bases, with 16 bases between. Germline CDR1 SGHVS, CDR2 FNYEAQ. The CDR3 is CASSPGLNGPTNEKLFF. The CDR3 bases are TGTGCCAGCAGCCCGGGTTTAAACGGTCCAACTAATGAAAAACTGTTTTTT.

This chain uses TRBV29-1 with TRBJ2-2, with D possibly being TRBD1 or TRBD2 (5 bases each). CDR1 and CDR2 (germline): SQVTM, ANQGSEA. This CDR3 spans 13 amino acids. V lost 7 bases and J 5 bases, leaving 14 bases between the germline ends. The CDR3 spells CSAGRETTGELFF. The CDR3 region has the DNA TGCAGCGCGGGACGAGAAACAACCGGGGAGCTGTTTTTT.